These T cell receptor beta chains were read from a single sample in a study of cytomegalovirus exposure and HLA in healthy donors. Sequencing was performed with immunoSEQ multiplex PCR; in TCRdb, only in-frame clones are kept and a portion is missing. The profile covers approximately 280,000 clones, with 80% to 90% appearing a single time and almost 4% taken by the ten largest. The sample comprised PBMCs. Receptor source: a middle-aged man in good health and CMV-seropositive. The CDR3 runs from the conserved cysteine through the conserved F or W. Each record gives: V gene, CDR3 protein.

TRBV15 CATSRRGAYEQYF
TRBV10-3 CAISDERIRGRGYTF
TRBV18 CASSPQGMGQGQNTEAFF
TRBV14 CASSPQGQGGTYEQYF
TRBV15 CATSRDRDRQNEQFF
TRBV19 CASSIRVGPNTGELFF
TRBV7-9 CASSPGDYGYTF
TRBV29-1 CSVPLAGLETQYF
TRBV2 CASTARDRPQETQYF
TRBV6-6 CASSYAGEVGETQYF
TRBV29-1 CSVYMTSGRYEQYF
TRBV5-1 CASRQNTEAFF
TRBV28 CASSLWALEQYF
TRBV27 CASSLWGGNTGELFF
TRBV27 CASSSRGDTQYF
TRBV28 CASSSPTSGISTDTQYF
TRBV18 CASSPTDRETETQYF